These 18 T cell receptor beta chains originate from one sample sequenced in a study of T cell repertoires in cytomegalovirus infection. TCRdb analysed the reads with MiXCR anew, one entry per CDR3 protein. The sample carries about 830,000 distinct CDR3 sequences, approximately 29% recorded once. Antigens of these TCRs are unknown. The sample consisted of cultured CD8+ T cells from PBMCs, taken from culture after CMV antigen stimulation. All receptors come from a human donor in good health (CMV status not recorded). Some clones in this sample may be carry-over from other donors' samples.

This clonotype was detected only a few times. The chain couples TRBV7-9 to TRBJ1-5; the D is unclear. V dropped 3 bases and J dropped 9 bases, with 12 bases sitting between them. The germline V gene encodes CDR1 SEHNR and CDR2 FQNEAQ (reference sequence). The CDR3 length is 13 residues. The DNA for the CDR3 is TGTGCCAGCAGCTTTGCAGATGAGCGGCCCCAGCATTTT. Protein sequence: CASSFADERPQHF.

The V and J genes are TRBV7-9 and TRBJ2-3, with D possibly matching TRBD2 (6 bases). CDR3 length: 16 amino acids. Germline values: CDR1 SEHNR, CDR2 FQNEAQ (reference sequence). Trimming shortened V by 6 bases and J by 3 bases, and 19 bases separated the two germline ends. The CDR3 is CASSNEAGGRTDTQYF. The CDR3, as DNA: TGTGCCAGCAGTAACGAGGCCGGGGGACGGACAGATACGCAGTATTTT.

This chain uses TRBV7-6 with TRBJ2-1; D is perhaps TRBD2 (7 bases). The germline V gene has CDR1 SGHVS and CDR2 FNYEAQ. There are 15 residues in the CDR3. Trimming took 6 bases from V and 4 from J, leaving 16 bases between them. The CDR3 coding sequence is TGTGCCAGCAGTAGAACCGGGGGGCAATACAATGAGCAGTTCTTC. Its translation is CASSRTGGQYNEQFF.

This clonotype was seen a few times. The chain links TRBV6-5 to TRBJ2-5; 7 positions agree with TRBD1. The length of the CDR3 is 16 residues. Trimming cost V 1 base and J 3 bases; bases outside gene matches: 8. Germline V CDR1 and CDR2: MNHEY, SVGAGI. DNA of the CDR3: TGTGCCAGCAGTTACTGGGCAGGGGGAGAGGAAGAGACCCAGTACTTC. Protein sequence: CASSYWAGGEEETQYF.

The DNA of the CDR3 is TGTGCCAGTAGTCACGTCAACGAGCAGTACTTC. It is translated as CASSHVNEQYF. The chain has TRBV19 and TRBJ2-7; D uncertain. CDR1 is LNHDA and CDR2 is SQIVND in the germline V gene (reference sequence). V shed 5 bases and J shed 5 bases, with 7 bases lying between them. The CDR3 has 11 amino acids.

The table lists this clonotype with a few counts. CDR3 sequence: CASSSDRDRNYNEQFF. In nucleotides, the CDR3 is TGTGCCAGCAGCTCCGACCGGGACAGAAATTACAATGAGCAGTTCTTC. The V gene is TRBV7-9, the J gene TRBJ2-1; 7 bases fit TRBD1. Looked up from germline, CDR1 is SEHNR and CDR2 is FQNEAQ (reference sequence). V dropped 4 bases and J dropped 4; count of bases not matched to a gene: 10. The CDR3 extends over 16 amino acids.

V usage is TRBV11-1 and J usage is TRBJ1-1; 10 bases line up with TRBD1. This CDR3 is 18 amino acids long. From germline, CDR1 is SGHAT and CDR2 FQDESV (reference sequence). V dropped 4 bases and J dropped 5; count of bases not matched to a gene: 16. The CDR3 DNA sequence: TGTGCCAGCAGCTCACTTAATATGGAGGACAGGGGGAGGACTGAAGCTTTCTTT. It encodes CASSSLNMEDRGRTEAFF. Supplemented by reference TRBV11-1 and TRBJ1-1, the full variable domain reads EAEVAQSPRYKITEKSQAVAFWCDPISGHATLYWYRQILGQGPELLVQFQDESVVDDSQLPKDRFSAERLKGVDSTLKIQPAELGDSAMYLCASSSLNMEDRGRTEAFFGQGTRLTVV.

J is TRBJ2-5 and V is TRBV19; D possibly corresponds to TRBD1 (5 bases). CDR1 and CDR2 (germline): LNHDA, SQIVND (reference sequence). V was trimmed by 2 bases and J by 4 bases, leaving 11 bases between them. This CDR3 contains 14 residues. CDR3 amino acids: CASSINPGPETQYF. DNA for the CDR3: TGTGCCAGTAGTATAAACCCAGGGCCAGAGACCCAGTACTTC.

The rearrangement links TRBV4-1 to TRBJ1-6, with D perhaps matching TRBD1 (6 bases). CDR3 length: 15 residues. Trimming left V 5 bases short and J 4 bases short, with 12 bases between. Per germline, CDR1 MGHRA and CDR2 YSYEKL. CDR3 residues: CASSMSGQYNSPLHF. The CDR3 DNA follows: TGCGCCAGCAGCATGTCGGGACAATATAATTCACCCCTCCACTTT.

The J gene is TRBJ1-1, the V gene TRBV2; possible D gene TRBD1, 6 bases. Germline CDR1 and CDR2: SNHLY and FYNNEI. This CDR3 comprises 16 residues. V shed 1 base and J shed 3 bases, with 15 bases lying between them. CDR3 sequence reads: CASSEVGQSLYTEAFF. The CDR3 bases are TGTGCCAGCAGTGAAGTAGGACAGTCCTTGTACACTGAAGCTTTCTTT.

This clonotype was counted between two and nine times. The gene calls are TRBV12-5 and TRBJ2-7; unclear D gene. Germline CDR1 is LGHNT and CDR2 is FRNRAP. The length of the CDR3 is 12 residues. V shed 2 bases and J shed 2 bases, with 4 bases lying between them. For the CDR3, the DNA is TGTGCTAGTGGTTTGACAACCTACGAGCAGTACTTC. Translated, it gives CASGLTTYEQYF.

This clonotype was seen only a few times. This chain links TRBV10-3 with TRBJ2-1; 7 bases line up with TRBD1. This CDR3 is 19 amino acids long. Trimming cost V 3 bases and J 0 bases; bases outside gene matches: 14. Germline CDR1 ENHRY, CDR2 SYGVKD. The CDR3 loop reads CAISDPGQSSYSSYNEQFF. CDR3 sequence (DNA): TGTGCCATCAGTGATCCGGGACAGTCTTCTTACAGCTCCTACAATGAGCAGTTCTTC.

The chain joins TRBV5-1 to TRBJ2-7; possible D gene TRBD1, 6 bases. Germline V gene sequence: CDR1 SGHRS, CDR2 YFSETQ. The CDR3 sequence is 13 residues long. Trimming removed 2 bases from V and 6 bases from J, with 12 bases in between. The CDR3 protein is CASSLVPGAEQYF. The CDR3, as DNA: TGCGCCAGCAGCTTAGTGCCAGGGGCCGAGCAGTACTTC.

In its sample, this clonotype was seen many times. V gene TRBV5-5 combines with J gene TRBJ1-6; D is unresolved. CDR3 size: 16 residues. V was cut by 1 base and J by 6 bases, with 14 bases left in between. Per germline, CDR1 SGHKS and CDR2 YYEKEE (reference sequence). DNA of the CDR3: TGTGCCAGCAGCTTGAGTGCTGCTACCCCTAATTCACCCCTCCACTTT. Translated, it gives CASSLSAATPNSPLHF.

V usage is TRBV6-2 or TRBV6-3 and J usage is TRBJ2-3; perhaps D is TRBD1 or TRBD2 (6 bases each). The germline V gene encodes CDR1 MNHEY and CDR2 SVGEGT. There are 14 residues in the CDR3. Trimming took 11 bases from V and 0 from J, leaving 15 bases between them. CDR3 amino acids: CAGRDGGSTDTQYF. CDR3 DNA: TGTGCCGGAAGGGACGGGGGCAGCACAGATACGCAGTATTTT.

This clonotype was counted a few times. Here the CDR3 reads CASSPPREAFF. The CDR3 DNA is TGTGCCAGCAGTCCTCCTAGGGAAGCTTTCTTT. The V call is TRBV12-3 or TRBV12-4, the J call TRBJ1-1; D uncertain. Trimming stripped 5 bases from V and 8 bases from J, with 9 bases between. The CDR3 runs 11 residues.

The chain couples TRBV5-1 to TRBJ1-1; a weak D match, TRBD1 (5 bases). CDR3 length: 19 residues. The germline gives CDR1 SGHRS, CDR2 YFSETQ. V was trimmed by 2 bases and J by 0 bases, leaving 23 bases between them. The CDR3 loop reads CASSFRGLVTSPMNTEAFF. The DNA for the CDR3 is TGCGCCAGCAGCTTTAGGGGACTGGTAACAAGCCCCATGAACACTGAAGCTTTCTTT.

V and J are TRBV7-6 and TRBJ2-3, with a weak D call TRBD2 (7 bases). There are 17 residues in the CDR3. CDR1 SGHVS and CDR2 FNYEAQ come from the germline V gene. Deletions cut 4 bases from V and 6 bases from J, with 23 bases between. The DNA of the CDR3 is TGTGCCAGCAGCTCGTCAGGGGCGGGGGTTGCCCAGGATACGCAGTATTTT. Encoded protein: CASSSSGAGVAQDTQYF.